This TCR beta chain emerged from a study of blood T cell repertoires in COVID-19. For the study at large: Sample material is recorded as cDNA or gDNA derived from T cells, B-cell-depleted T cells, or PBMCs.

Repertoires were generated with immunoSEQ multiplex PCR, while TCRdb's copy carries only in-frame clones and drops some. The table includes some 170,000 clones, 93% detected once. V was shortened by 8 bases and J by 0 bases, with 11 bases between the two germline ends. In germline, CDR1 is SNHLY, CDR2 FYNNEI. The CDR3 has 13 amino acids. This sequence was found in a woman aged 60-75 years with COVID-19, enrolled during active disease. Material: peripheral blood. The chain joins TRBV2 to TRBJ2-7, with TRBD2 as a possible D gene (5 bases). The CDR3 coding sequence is TGTGCCAGCGGCAAGAGCGGCTCCTACGAGCAGTACTTC. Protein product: CASGKSGSYEQYF.